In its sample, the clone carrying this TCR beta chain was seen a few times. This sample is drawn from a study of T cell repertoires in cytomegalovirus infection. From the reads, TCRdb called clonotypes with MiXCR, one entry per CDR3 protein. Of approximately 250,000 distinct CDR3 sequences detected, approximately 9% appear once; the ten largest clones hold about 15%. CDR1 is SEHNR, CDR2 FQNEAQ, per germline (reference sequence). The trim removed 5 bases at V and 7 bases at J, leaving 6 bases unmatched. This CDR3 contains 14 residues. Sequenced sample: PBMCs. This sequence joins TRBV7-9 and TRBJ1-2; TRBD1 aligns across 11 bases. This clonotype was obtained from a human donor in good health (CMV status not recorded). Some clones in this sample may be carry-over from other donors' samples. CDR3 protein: CASSLGQGALGYTF. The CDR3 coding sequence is TGTGCCAGCAGCCTCGGACAGGGGGCGCTTGGCTACACCTTC.